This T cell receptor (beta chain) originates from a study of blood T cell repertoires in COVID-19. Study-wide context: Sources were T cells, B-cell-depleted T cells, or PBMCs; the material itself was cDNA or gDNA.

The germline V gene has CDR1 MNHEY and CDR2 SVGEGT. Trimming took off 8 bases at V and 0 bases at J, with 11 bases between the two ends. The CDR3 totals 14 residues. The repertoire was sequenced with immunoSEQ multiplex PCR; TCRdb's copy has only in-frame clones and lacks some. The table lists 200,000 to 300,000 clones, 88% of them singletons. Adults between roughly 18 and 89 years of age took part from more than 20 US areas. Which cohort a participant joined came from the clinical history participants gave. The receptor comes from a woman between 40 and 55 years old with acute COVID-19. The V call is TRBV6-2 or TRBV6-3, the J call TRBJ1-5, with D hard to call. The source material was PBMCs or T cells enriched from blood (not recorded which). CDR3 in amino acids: CASGPIFSNQPQHF. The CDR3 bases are TGTGCCAGCGGCCCTATATTTAGCAATCAGCCCCAGCATTTT.